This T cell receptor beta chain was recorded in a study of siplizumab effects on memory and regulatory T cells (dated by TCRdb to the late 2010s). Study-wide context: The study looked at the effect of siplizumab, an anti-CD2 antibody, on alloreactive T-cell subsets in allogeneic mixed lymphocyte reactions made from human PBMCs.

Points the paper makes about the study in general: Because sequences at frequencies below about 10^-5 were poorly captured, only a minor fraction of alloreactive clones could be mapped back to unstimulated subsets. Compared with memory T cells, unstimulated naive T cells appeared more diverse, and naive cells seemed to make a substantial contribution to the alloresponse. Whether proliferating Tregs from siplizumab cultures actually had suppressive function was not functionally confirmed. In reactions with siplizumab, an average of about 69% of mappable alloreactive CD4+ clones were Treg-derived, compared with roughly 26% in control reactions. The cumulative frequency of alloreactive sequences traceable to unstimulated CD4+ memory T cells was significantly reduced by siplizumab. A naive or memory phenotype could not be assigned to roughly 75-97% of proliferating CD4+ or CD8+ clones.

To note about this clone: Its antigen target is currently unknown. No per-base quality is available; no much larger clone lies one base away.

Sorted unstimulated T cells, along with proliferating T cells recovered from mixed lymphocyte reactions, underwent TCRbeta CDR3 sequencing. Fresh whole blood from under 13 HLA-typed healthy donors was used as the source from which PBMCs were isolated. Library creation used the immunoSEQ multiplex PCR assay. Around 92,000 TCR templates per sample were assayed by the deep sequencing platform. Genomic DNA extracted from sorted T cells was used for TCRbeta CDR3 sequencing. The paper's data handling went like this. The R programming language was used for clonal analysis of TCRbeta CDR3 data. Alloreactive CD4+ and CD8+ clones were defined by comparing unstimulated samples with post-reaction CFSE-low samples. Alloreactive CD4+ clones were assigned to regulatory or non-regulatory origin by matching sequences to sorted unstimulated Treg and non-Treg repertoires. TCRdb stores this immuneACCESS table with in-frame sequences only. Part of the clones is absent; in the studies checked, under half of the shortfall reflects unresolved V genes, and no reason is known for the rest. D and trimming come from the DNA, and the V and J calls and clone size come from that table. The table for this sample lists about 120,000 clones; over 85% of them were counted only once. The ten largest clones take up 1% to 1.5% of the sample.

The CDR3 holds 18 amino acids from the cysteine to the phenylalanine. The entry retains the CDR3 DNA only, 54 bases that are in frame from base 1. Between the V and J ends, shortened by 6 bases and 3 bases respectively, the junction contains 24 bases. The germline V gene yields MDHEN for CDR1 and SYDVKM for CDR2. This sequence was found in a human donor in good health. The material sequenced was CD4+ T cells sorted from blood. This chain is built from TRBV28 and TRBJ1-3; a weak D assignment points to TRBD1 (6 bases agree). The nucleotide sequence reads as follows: TGTGCCAGCAGCCTGGCGGAACTTACAGGGACTGGTGGAAACACCATATATTTT. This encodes CASSLAELTGTGGNTIYF.